One sample yielded the 14 T cell receptor beta chains listed below, sequenced in a study of cytomegalovirus exposure and HLA in healthy donors (dated by TCRdb to about 2017). The library came from the immunoSEQ multiplex PCR assay. For the multiplex PCR, a mixture combining 60 forward primers for TCR Vbeta segments and 13 reverse primers for TCR Jbeta segments was used. This immuneACCESS table, as held by TCRdb, lists in-frame sequences with V and J called but not all clones. Of the missing ones, under half trace to an unresolved V gene in checked studies; the others have no known cause. In all, the sample holds 90,000 to 150,000 clones, and roughly 77% of those were seen once. The ten largest clones capture approximately 2% of the sample. Sequencing was done on a sample of PBMCs. These receptors originate from a man in his forties in good health and CMV-seronegative.

This clone was counted only a few times. This chain joins TRBV7-9 and TRBJ2-1; 7 bases map to TRBD2. The trim removed 3 bases at V and 9 bases at J, leaving 14 bases unmatched. This CDR3 is built from 16 residues. Germline lookup yields CDR1 SEHNR and CDR2 FQNEAQ (reference sequence). CDR3 nucleotides: TGTGCCAGCAGCTTCCCCTCCAGGGACTACTCTAGTGAGCAGTTCTTC. This codes for CASSFPSRDYSSEQFF.

V gene TRBV5-1 combines with J gene TRBJ1-3; 7 positions match TRBD1. CDR1 SGHRS and CDR2 YFSETQ come from the germline V gene. The CDR3 consists of 15 residues. Trimming took 4 bases from V and 2 from J; bases not matched to a gene: 6. The CDR3, as DNA: TGCGCCAGCAGCAGCACAGGGGACGCTGGAAACACCATATATTTT. Its protein is CASSSTGDAGNTIYF. Drawing the rest from reference TRBV5-1 and TRBJ1-3, the complete variable domain is KAGVTQTPRYLIKTRGQQVTLSCSPISGHRSVSWYQQTPGQGLQFLFEYFSETQRNKGNFPGRFSGRQFSNSRSEMNVSTLELGDSALYLCASSSTGDAGNTIYFGEGSWLTVV.

V usage is TRBV5-6 and J usage is TRBJ2-3; D may be TRBD2 (6 bases). Germline V gives CDR1 SGHDT, CDR2 YYEEEE. V lost 3 bases and J 2 bases, leaving 16 bases between the germline ends. The CDR3 contains 16 residues. Here the CDR3 DNA reads TGTGCCAGCAGCTCCTCGTTGGCGGGATACACAGATACGCAGTATTTT. It specifies CASSSSLAGYTDTQYF.

CDR3 loop: CSVRTGQETQYF. The CDR3, as DNA: TGCAGCGTTCGGACAGGACAAGAGACCCAGTACTTC. V usage is TRBV29-1 and J usage is TRBJ2-5; TRBD1 matches 7 bases. Germline values: CDR1 SQVTM, CDR2 ANQGSEA. This CDR3 has 12 residues. Trimming took 5 bases from V and 2 from J; bases not matched to a gene: 2.

This clone was counted only a few times. The chain employs TRBV11-2 and TRBJ2-5, with 8 bases aligning to TRBD2. Germline CDR1 is SGHAT and CDR2 is FQNNGV. The V segment lost 8 bases and the J segment 5 bases; nucleotides outside the gene matches: 13. CDR3 length: 15 residues. The CDR3 is CASHGGGLQRETQYF. In nucleotides, the CDR3 is TGTGCCAGCCACGGGGGGGGCCTACAGCGGGAGACCCAGTACTTC.

This chain links TRBV15 with TRBJ2-2; perhaps TRBD1 as D (6 bases). The CDR3 contains 16 residues. The ends were cut back, 2 bases at V and 1 base at J, with 11 bases in the middle. Germline-derived CDR1 and CDR2 are LNHNV and YYDKDF (reference sequence). The CDR3 region is CATSRTGTRNTGELFF. CDR3 DNA sequence: TGTGCCACCAGCAGAACCGGGACACGGAACACCGGGGAGCTGTTTTTT.

The rearrangement uses TRBV5-3 and TRBJ2-2; D is possibly TRBD2 (6 bases). TRBV5-3 is an open reading frame, and its role is uncertain. The CDR3 contains 16 residues. The V end lost 4 bases, the J end lost 3 bases, and 16 bases lay between the germline ends. The CDR3 region is CARSPRVAAYTGELFF. The CDR3 DNA follows: TGTGCCAGAAGCCCCCGAGTAGCGGCGTACACCGGGGAGCTGTTTTTT.

This clone was seen only once. V and J are TRBV27 and TRBJ1-2, with 8 bases fitting TRBD1. This CDR3 contains 13 residues. Germline CDR1 and CDR2: MNHEY and SMNVEV (reference sequence). Unmatched junction bases numbered 4, after V lost 6 bases and J lost 4 bases. This CDR3 is CASSGQGGYGYTF. The CDR3 DNA sequence: TGTGCCAGCAGCGGACAGGGTGGCTATGGCTACACCTTC.

V is TRBV28 and J is TRBJ1-4, with TRBD1 identical over 7 bases. Germline-derived CDR1 and CDR2 are MDHEN and SYDVKM. This CDR3 contains 15 residues. J lost 5 bases, V lost 4 bases, and 7 bases had no gene match. CDR3 nucleotides: TGTGCCAGCAGTTCACAGGGGACCTCAAATGAAAAACTGTTTTTT. The encoded protein is CASSSQGTSNEKLFF.

The chain recombines TRBV5-8 with TRBJ2-5; D not certain. Germline-derived CDR1 and CDR2 are SGHTS and YDEGEE. V was cut by 1 base and J by 5 bases, with 6 bases left in between. CDR3 size: 12 residues. The chain's CDR3 is CASSLFRETQYF. The CDR3 DNA reads as TGTGCCAGCAGCTTGTTCAGGGAGACCCAGTACTTC.

This chain uses TRBV18 with TRBJ1-2; 9 nucleotides agree with TRBD1. This CDR3 comprises 15 residues. The V and J ends lost 3 bases and 4 bases, in that order; junction bases with no gene match: 6. Germline CDR1 reads KGHSH; CDR2 reads LQKENI. The CDR3: CASSPGQGKAYGYTF. The CDR3 nucleotides are TGTGCCAGCTCACCCGGACAGGGGAAGGCCTATGGCTACACCTTC.

The chain couples TRBV2 to TRBJ2-3; possible D gene TRBD2, 5 bases. CDR1 is SNHLY, CDR2 FYNNEI, per germline. The CDR3 is made up of 13 amino acids. Trimming removed 9 bases at V and 4 bases at J, with 14 bases between. In DNA form, the CDR3 reads TGTGCCAGTAACTTGCGGGCCGCAGATACGCAGTATTTT. Protein: CASNLRAADTQYF.

The V gene is TRBV9, the J gene TRBJ2-5, with 9 positions matching TRBD2. This CDR3 contains 16 residues. The germline V gene encodes CDR1 SGDLS and CDR2 YYNGEE. V trimming: 0 bases; J trimming: 2 bases; junction bases outside the gene matches: 5. The CDR3 here is CASSVDPSGVQETQYF. The CDR3 nucleotides read TGTGCCAGCAGCGTAGATCCTAGCGGGGTACAAGAGACCCAGTACTTC.

The chain carries TRBV4-3 and TRBJ2-3; 8 nucleotides line up with TRBD2. The CDR3 runs 17 residues. With V trimmed by 1 base and J by 1 base, 7 bases remained unmatched. Germline-derived CDR1 and CDR2 are LGHNA and YSLEER. This chain's CDR3 is CASSQGGRAGGTDTQYF. The CDR3, as DNA: TGCGCCAGCAGCCAAGGGGGTAGAGCGGGAGGCACAGATACGCAGTATTTT.